One and the same sample provided the 16 T cell receptor beta chains below, sequenced in a study of regulatory and conventional T cells in RAG deficiency. Assay used: immunoSEQ multiplex PCR; TCRdb lists only in-frame clones, some missing. This repertoire shows some 28,000 clones, just over 90% found once; its top ten account for roughly 0.82%. The sorted regulatory T cells were CD4+, CD25-high and CD127-low, with genomic DNA sequenced. These data also featured in a second study, about regulatory T cells. From that report: The PCR used 52 TRBV and 13 TRBJ primers.

Sequencing used Tregs sorted from blood. The receptor set was obtained from a human donor in good health.

V gene TRBV7-3 combines with J gene TRBJ1-1; TRBD1 is a possible D gene (6 bases). With 5 bases removed from V and 4 bases from J, the gap between germline ends came to 17 bases. Germline V lookup: CDR1 SGHTA, CDR2 FQGTGA. The CDR3 covers 15 residues. Written as DNA, the CDR3 is TGTGCCAGCAGCCCAAAAGGGGGTTTAGGCACTGAAGCTTTCTTT. It translates to CASSPKGGLGTEAFF.

The chain combines TRBV7-2 with TRBJ2-5; TRBD1 agrees at 7 bases. Per the germline V gene, CDR1 is SGHTA and CDR2 is FQGNSA. The CDR3 spans 14 residues. With V trimmed by 3 bases and J by 8 bases, 9 bases remained unmatched. CDR3 nucleotide sequence: TGTGCCAGCAGCTTCTTGACAGGGCAAGGAACCCAGTACTTC. This codes for CASSFLTGQGTQYF. The variable domain in full, completed from reference TRBV7-2 and TRBJ2-5, reads GAGVSQSPSNKVTEKGKDVELRCDPISGHTALYWYRQSLGQGLEFLIYFQGNSAPDKSGLPSDRFSAERTGGSVSTLTIQRTQQEDSAVYLCASSFLTGQGTQYFGPGTRLLVL.

Details on this clone: Germline and junction disagree at one end, which may indicate a read error. This chain links TRBV28 with TRBJ1-2; the D gene is possibly TRBD1 (6 bases). The CDR3 extends over 12 amino acids. Germline assignment: CDR1 MDHEN and CDR2 SYDVKM. CDR3 in amino acids: CASSLLAGVFLF. CDR3 coding DNA: TGTGCCAGCAGTTTACTGGCAGGGGTTTTCTTATTC.

This clone was detected only once. V and J are TRBV7-6 and TRBJ2-3; 7 bases match TRBD2. The CDR3 consists of 15 residues. Trimming at V came to 5 bases and at J to 3 bases, leaving 8 bases not matched to a gene. CDR1 and CDR2 from the germline V gene are SGHVS and FNYEAQ. The CDR3 DNA reads TGTGCCAGCAGCCCGCCGGGGGGAGGGACAGATACGCAGTATTTT. Translated: CASSPPGGGTDTQYF.

The J gene is TRBJ2-5, the V gene TRBV14, with D maybe TRBD1 (5 bases). The V end was cut by 0 bases, the J end by 4 bases, with 12 bases between. The CDR3 sequence is 15 residues long. CDR1 is SGHDN and CDR2 is FVKESK in the germline V gene. The CDR3 coding sequence is TGTGCCAGCAGCCAAGACTGGGTGACAGCAGAGACCCAGTACTTC. Amino acids: CASSQDWVTAETQYF.

As concerns this clone: One end of the junction does not line up with germline, which may come from a read error. Different DNA sequences within this sample yield the same CDR3. The chain recombines TRBV7-9 with TRBJ1-4, with TRBD1 identical over 7 bases. The CDR3 is made up of 12 amino acids. Germline V CDR1 and CDR2: SEHNR, FQNEAQ (reference sequence). CDR3 sequence (DNA): TGTGCCAGTAGCTTAGGGGGCCCCCGTTTGTTTTTT. Encoded protein: CASSLGGPRLFF.

V usage is TRBV5-1 and J usage is TRBJ2-7, with a possible D match to TRBD1 (6 bases). This CDR3 spans 13 amino acids. Trimming removed 2 bases at V and 3 bases at J, with 9 bases between. Germline CDR1 reads SGHRS; CDR2 reads YFSETQ. The CDR3 loop reads CASSLEGGYEQYF. DNA of the CDR3: TGCGCCAGCAGCTTAGAAGGGGGCTACGAGCAGTACTTC. The variable domain in full, completed from reference TRBV5-1 and TRBJ2-7, reads KAGVTQTPRYLIKTRGQQVTLSCSPISGHRSVSWYQQTPGQGLQFLFEYFSETQRNKGNFPGRFSGRQFSNSRSEMNVSTLELGDSALYLCASSLEGGYEQYFGPGTRLTVT.

Only a few counts were recorded for this clone. The chain recombines TRBV7-9 with TRBJ1-6, with D tentatively TRBD1 (5 bases). CDR1 and CDR2 from the germline V gene are SEHNR and FQNEAQ (reference sequence). V was trimmed by 5 bases and J by 8 bases, leaving 16 bases between them. The CDR3 contains 15 residues. CDR3 loop: CASSPTREGDSPLHF. CDR3 nucleotides: TGTGCCAGCAGCCCCACCAGGGAGGGCGATTCACCCCTCCACTTT.

V usage is TRBV6-6 and J usage is TRBJ2-7; D is undetermined. Trimming cost V 3 bases and J 0 bases, with 12 bases left between them. CDR1 MNHNY and CDR2 SVGAGI come from the germline V gene (reference sequence). CDR3 size: 15 residues. The CDR3 protein is CASSYRPESSYEQYF. CDR3 coding DNA: TGTGCCAGCAGTTATCGGCCGGAGAGCTCCTACGAGCAGTACTTC.

This clone was detected only once. The CDR3 loop is CASSGRGRAETQYF. The DNA for the CDR3 is TGTGCCAGCAGCGGTAGGGGGCGCGCAGAGACCCAGTACTTC. The J gene is TRBJ2-5, the V gene TRBV9, with TRBD1 identical over 7 bases. V trimming: 3 bases; J trimming: 4 bases; junction bases outside the gene matches: 6. Germline V gene lookup returns CDR1 SGDLS and CDR2 YYNGEE. This CDR3 spans 14 amino acids. Together with reference TRBV9 and TRBJ2-5, the CDR3 gives the full variable domain: DSGVTQTPKHLITATGQRVTLRCSPRSGDLSVYWYQQSLDQGLQFLIQYYNGEERAKGNILERFSAQQFPDLHSELNLSSLELGDSALYFCASSGRGRAETQYFGPGTRLLVL.

V and J are TRBV2 and TRBJ2-2; 8 bases match TRBD1. V lost 7 bases, J lost 4 bases, and 5 bases stayed unmatched. The germline CDR1 and CDR2 sequences are SNHLY and FYNNEI. The CDR3 runs to 14 residues. CDR3 residues: CASIRTGSTGELFF. CDR3 nucleotides: TGTGCCAGCATTAGGACAGGGAGCACCGGGGAGCTGTTTTTT.

This clone is medium-sized by share. The V and J genes are TRBV6-1 and TRBJ1-2; D unresolved. CDR3 length: 13 residues. With 2 bases removed from V and 7 bases from J, the gap between germline ends came to 11 bases. Germline V gene lookup returns CDR1 MNHNS and CDR2 SASEGT. The chain's CDR3 is CASSELSGSGYTF. For the CDR3, the DNA is TGTGCCAGCAGTGAATTATCTGGGAGTGGCTACACCTTC.

The DNA of the CDR3 is TGTGCCAGCAGCCCCCGCGCGTCTACTGGAAACACCATATATTTT. This gives the protein CASSPRASTGNTIYF. The V call is TRBV9, the J call TRBJ1-3, with no clear D. Germline values: CDR1 SGDLS, CDR2 YYNGEE. V was pared by 4 bases and J by 2 bases, with 13 bases between. The CDR3 length is 15 residues.

A single count supports this clone. This chain connects TRBV7-8 to TRBJ1-2; D uncertain. V lost 1 base and J 8 bases, leaving 23 bases between the germline ends. CDR1 SGHVS and CDR2 FQNEAQ come from the germline V gene. There are 17 residues in the CDR3. The CDR3 DNA sequence: TGTGCCAGCAGCTTAGTCCCTTTCCAGGAGTCTTTTCGCGGCTACACCTTC. Its translation: CASSLVPFQESFRGYTF.

The rearrangement uses TRBV5-1 and TRBJ2-7, with D possibly called TRBD1 or TRBD2 (5 bases each). The CDR3 has 14 residues. Trimming cost V 4 bases and J 3 bases, with 14 bases left between them. CDR1 SGHRS and CDR2 YFSETQ come from the germline V gene. CDR3 nucleotides: TGCGCCAGCAGCCCGGGGCAGGGTTTCTACGAGCAGTACTTC. It yields the protein CASSPGQGFYEQYF.

The gene calls are TRBV6-1 and TRBJ1-4; D is undetermined. This CDR3 spans 15 amino acids. The V gene's germline CDR1 is MNHNS and CDR2 SASEGT. The V end lost 3 bases, the J end lost 6 bases, and 14 bases lay between the germline ends. This CDR3 is CASSDDRSGDEKLFF. Written as DNA, the CDR3 is TGTGCCAGCAGTGACGATAGGTCGGGTGATGAAAAACTGTTTTTT.